A selection of T cell receptor beta chains follows, all from one sample in a study of OX40 agonist ivuxolimab in advanced cancers. Assay used: immunoSEQ multiplex PCR; TCRdb lists only in-frame clones, some missing. The sample has around 40,000 clones, 65% to 85% seen once. Here the sequenced sample was CD4+ or CD8+ T cells sorted from blood, taken in a trial of the OX40 agonist ivuxolimab. These TCRs come from an adult with an advanced solid tumor such as melanoma, head and neck, liver or kidney cancer. Both conserved end residues are part of each CDR3. The D gene is left open where the match is weak. Size is stated for part of the rows, as once, few or many counts, or as a class when the clone is expanded.

J gene,V gene,D gene,clone size,CDR3 protein,CDR3 DNA
TRBJ2-2,TRBV7-7,TRBD2,.,CASSLLAGVGTGELFF,TGTGCTAGCAGCTTACTAGCGGGAGTGGGCACCGGGGAGCTGTTTTTT
TRBJ1-1,TRBV20-1,.,.,CAQRRGLEAFF,TGCGCGCAAAGGAGGGGCCTTGAAGCTTTCTTT
TRBJ2-7,TRBV2,.,.,CASSGGRSQGSYEQYF,TGTGCCAGCAGTGGAGGACGGAGTCAGGGGTCCTACGAGCAGTACTTC
TRBJ1-1,TRBV14,.,.,CASSQSINTEAFF,TGTGCCAGCAGCCAATCTATTAACACTGAAGCTTTCTTT
TRBJ1-2,TRBV19,TRBD1,.,CASSQGGNYGYTF,TGTGCCAGTAGTCAGGGGGGGAACTATGGCTACACCTTC
TRBJ1-3,TRBV30,.,.,CATGQTGNTIYF,TGTGCCACAGGACAGACGGGAAACACCATATATTTT
TRBJ1-1,TRBV5-1,.,.,CASSLDPVNTEAFF,TGCGCCAGCAGCTTAGATCCGGTGAACACTGAAGCTTTCTTT
TRBJ2-1,TRBV27,.,few,CASSLNRQTYNEQFF,TGTGCCAGCAGTTTGAATAGACAGACTTACAATGAGCAGTTCTTC
TRBJ2-5,TRBV29-1,.,.,CSVVGFQETQYF,TGCAGCGTCGTCGGCTTCCAAGAGACCCAGTACTTC
TRBJ2-7,TRBV5-4,TRBD2,few,CASSLGTSGLFGEQYF,TGTGCCAGCAGCTTAGGGACTAGCGGACTCTTTGGGGAGCAGTACTTC
TRBJ1-5,TRBV2,.,.,CASRSNRNFNQPQHF,TGTGCCAGCAGATCCAATAGGAATTTCAATCAGCCCCAGCATTTT
TRBJ1-1,TRBV11-3,.,.,CASSFQGVGTEAFF,TGTGCCAGCAGCTTTCAGGGCGTTGGGACTGAAGCTTTCTTT
TRBJ1-5,TRBV6-5,.,.,CASSPQANQPQHF,TGTGCCAGCAGCCCACAGGCGAATCAGCCCCAGCATTTT
TRBJ2-7,TRBV30,TRBD1,.,CAWSLPGTALYEQYF,TGTGCCTGGAGTCTTCCGGGGACAGCCCTCTACGAGCAGTACTTC
TRBJ1-1,TRBV30,.,medium-sized,CAWSRLLSGEAFF,TGTGCCTGGAGTAGATTGTTGAGTGGTGAAGCTTTCTTT
TRBJ2-1,TRBV7-9,TRBD2,.,CASSQRPSGSAVQFF,TGTGCCAGCAGCCAAAGGCCTAGCGGGAGTGCGGTGCAGTTCTTC
TRBJ2-3,TRBV7-2,TRBD2,.,CASSFSSGRFDAQYF,TGTGCCAGCAGCTTCTCTAGCGGGAGATTTGATGCGCAGTATTTT
TRBJ1-2,TRBV19,TRBD1,.,CARITGGNRYGYTF,TGTGCCAGAATAACAGGGGGTAATCGCTATGGCTACACCTTC
TRBJ2-7,TRBV7-2,TRBD1,.,CASSSPRGTGQGVNEQYF,TGTGCCAGCAGTTCTCCTAGGGGGACGGGACAGGGAGTCAACGAGCAGTACTTC
TRBJ1-1,TRBV7-3,.,.,CASSLDRNTEAFF,TGTGCCAGCAGCCTTGATCGGAACACTGAAGCTTTCTTT
TRBJ2-5,TRBV5-1,.,.,CASSLGGLTQETQYF,TGCGCCAGCAGCCTAGGGGGATTGACCCAAGAGACCCAGTACTTC
TRBJ1-2,TRBV30,.,.,CAWSIAGRYGYTF,TGTGCCTGGAGTATCGCAGGACGGTATGGCTACACCTTC
TRBJ1-1,TRBV7-1,TRBD1,.,CASSPRQGLEAFF,TGTGCCAGCAGCCCAAGACAGGGGCTAGAAGCTTTCTTT
TRBJ2-7,TRBV15,TRBD2,.,CATSSNTSGTPYEQYF,TGTGCCACCAGCAGCAATACTAGCGGGACACCCTACGAGCAGTACTTC
TRBJ1-2,TRBV5-1,TRBD1,.,CASSSSGGGGALGYTF,TGCGCCAGCAGCTCAAGCGGTGGAGGGGGCGCTCTGGGCTACACCTTC
TRBJ1-2,TRBV25-1,.,.,CASFGGRRGDGYTF,TGTGCCAGCTTTGGGGGTCGTAGAGGGGATGGCTACACCTTC
TRBJ2-1,TRBV10-1,.,few,CASSAGNPRYNEQFF,TGCGCCAGCAGTGCTGGTAACCCTCGCTACAATGAGCAGTTCTTC
TRBJ2-7,TRBV30,.,.,CAWSVEQYF,TGTGCCTGGAGTGTCGAGCAGTACTTC
TRBJ2-3,TRBV2,TRBD2,.,CASSASGTDTQYF,TGTGCCAGCAGTGCTAGCGGCACAGATACGCAATATTTT
TRBJ2-1,TRBV19,TRBD2,.,CASSIDQGLAGGSYNEQFF,TGTGCCAGTAGTATAGATCAGGGACTAGCGGGAGGCAGCTACAATGAGCAGTTCTTC
TRBJ1-1,TRBV19,.,.,CASSTIIVSMNTEAFF,TGTGCCAGTAGTACTATCATCGTCAGTATGAACACTGAAGCTTTCTTT
TRBJ1-2,TRBV29-1,.,.,CSVAGPGTGNYGYTF,TGCAGCGTTGCTGGTCCCGGGACTGGGAACTATGGCTACACCTTC
TRBJ1-1,TRBV6-1,.,.,CASRDRGGVPEAFF,TGTGCCAGCAGAGACCGGGGGGGTGTCCCTGAAGCTTTCTTT
TRBJ2-4,TRBV7-3,.,.,CASSLGQGNIQYF,TGTGCCAGCAGCTTAGGTCAAGGGAACATTCAGTACTTC
TRBJ1-1,TRBV18,.,.,CASSPSRGRNTEAFF,TGTGCCAGCTCACCTTCGCGAGGAAGGAACACTGAAGCTTTCTTT
TRBJ1-1,TRBV11-2,.,.,CASSLDPRGNTEAFF,TGTGCCAGCAGCTTAGATCCAAGGGGGAACACTGAAGCTTTCTTT
TRBJ1-1,TRBV7-9,.,.,CASSPTIVNTEAFF,TGTGCCAGCAGCCCCACTATTGTTAACACTGAAGCTTTCTTT
TRBJ2-7,TRBV6-5,.,medium-sized,CASSHRDGYEQYF,TGTGCCAGCAGTCATAGGGACGGTTACGAGCAGTACTTC
TRBJ2-7,TRBV6-9,.,.,CASGNSYEQYF,TGTGCCAGCGGGAACTCCTACGAGCAGTACTTC
TRBJ1-3,TRBV7-6,TRBD1,.,CASSSRGQGSSKGSGNTIYF,TGTGCCAGCAGCTCCCGGGGACAGGGGAGTTCGAAGGGATCTGGAAACACCATATATTTT
TRBJ1-3,TRBV15,.,.,CATSRSPLSGNTIYF,TGTGCCACCAGCAGATCACCCCTCTCTGGAAACACCATATATTTT
TRBJ2-5,TRBV5-1,.,.,CASSPGGRQWGETQYF,TGCGCCAGCAGCCCTGGAGGACGCCAGTGGGGGGAGACCCAGTACTTC
TRBJ2-3,TRBV11-3,.,few,CASSGGDTQYF,TGTGCCAGCAGCGGGGGGGATACGCAGTATTTT
TRBJ1-5,TRBV28,.,.,CASSNVVGRKHF,TGTGCCAGCAGTAATGTTGTGGGACGTAAGCATTTT
TRBJ2-7,TRBV18,TRBD2,once,CASSRSGRDYEQYF,TGTGCCAGCTCACGCAGCGGGAGGGACTACGAGCAGTACTTC
TRBJ2-3,TRBV9,.,few,CASSVGVGSLNTQYF,TGTGCCAGCAGCGTAGGTGTTGGGAGTCTAAATACGCAGTATTTT
TRBJ1-2,TRBV7-8,TRBD1,few,CASSLRQGNGYTF,TGTGCCAGCAGCTTACGACAGGGAAATGGCTACACCTTC
TRBJ2-5,TRBV11-3,.,.,CASSSTYQETQYF,TGTGCCAGCAGCTCGACGTACCAAGAGACCCAGTACTTC
TRBJ1-1,TRBV7-9,.,.,CASSLALLNTEAFF,TGTGCCAGCAGCTTAGCCCTTTTGAACACTGAAGCTTTCTTT
TRBJ1-6,TRBV19,TRBD1,.,CASSEQGAQNSPLHF,TGTGCCAGTAGTGAACAGGGGGCACAGAATTCACCCCTCCACTTT
TRBJ1-2,TRBV5-4,.,.,CASSRRGAPSDYGYTF,TGTGCCAGCAGCCGGCGGGGGGCACCCTCTGACTATGGCTACACCTTC
TRBJ1-1,TRBV4-3,.,.,CASSLTLIGETEAFF,TGCGCCAGCAGCCTCACCCTAATAGGAGAGACTGAAGCTTTCTTT
TRBJ2-1,TRBV7-3,TRBD2,.,CASSEGLAGIDYNEQFF,TGTGCCAGCAGCGAGGGACTAGCGGGTATCGACTACAATGAGCAGTTCTTC
TRBJ2-1,TRBV29-1,.,.,CSGGSNEQFF,TGCAGCGGGGGATCCAATGAGCAGTTCTTC
TRBJ1-1,TRBV4-1,.,.,CASSLADRQIHTEAFF,TGCGCCAGCAGCCTCGCAGACAGGCAAATCCACACTGAAGCTTTCTTT